This TCR beta chain originates from a study of T cell repertoires in cytomegalovirus infection. TCRdb ran MiXCR on the reads and lists one entry per CDR3 protein. This sample has hundreds of thousands of distinct CDR3 sequences, with around 32% found just once. The V end was cut by 3 bases, the J end by 9 bases, with 15 bases between. The CDR3 consists of 14 residues. The germline V gene encodes CDR1 SGHDN and CDR2 FVKESK. This clonotype appeared a few times. Its antigen remains unknown. The clonotype was recovered from a human donor in good health (CMV status not recorded). Some clones in this sample may be carry-over from other donors' samples. The chain carries TRBV14 and TRBJ2-1; a weak D match, TRBD2 (6 bases). The starting material was cultured CD8+ T cells from PBMCs, obtained from culture after CMV antigen stimulation. In DNA, the CDR3 is TGTGCCAGCAGCCACCACCAGGCGGGGCGTGAGCAGTTCTTC. This encodes CASSHHQAGREQFF.